The 5 T cell receptor beta chains given below trace back to one sample, sequenced in a study of CD8 T cells in ankylosing spondylitis. In TCRdb, the 5' RACE reads were re-called with MiXCR into one record per CDR3 protein. Of about 180,000 distinct CDR3 sequences listed, approximately 9% are singletons. Sequencing input: blood, either unsorted or a sorted T cell fraction (not recorded which). The receptor set was obtained from a female donor with ankylosing spondylitis or in good health (not recorded which).

In this sample, this clonotype turned up many times. V gene TRBV5-1 combines with J gene TRBJ2-1, with TRBD2 matching 8 bases. Germline V gives CDR1 SGHRS, CDR2 YFSETQ. J lost 5 bases, V lost 4 bases, and 11 bases had no gene match. CDR3 size: 16 residues. CDR3 region: CASSLEAGEYHNEQFF. DNA for the CDR3: TGCGCCAGCAGCCTTGAAGCGGGAGAATACCACAATGAGCAGTTCTTC.

The table lists this clonotype with a few counts. The genes are TRBV6-2 or TRBV6-3 and TRBJ2-6; 7 bases fit TRBD1. This CDR3 is built from 19 residues. The V and J ends lost 4 bases and 0 bases, in that order; junction bases with no gene match: 12. Germline V lookup: CDR1 MNHEY, CDR2 SVGEGT. This CDR3 reads CASSSRQGFLISGANVLTF. In DNA form, the CDR3 reads TGTGCCAGCAGTTCGCGACAGGGTTTCCTAATCTCTGGGGCCAACGTCCTGACTTTC.

A few counts support this clonotype. The CDR3 region is CAWTEGSGNTIYF. The CDR3 DNA follows: TGTGCCTGGACGGAGGGATCTGGAAACACCATATATTTT. The chain is built from TRBV30 and TRBJ1-3; D call uncertain. V lost 4 bases, J lost 1 base, and 8 bases lay in between. The germline V gene encodes CDR1 GTSNPN and CDR2 SVGIG (reference sequence). This CDR3 comprises 13 residues.

This clonotype was seen a handful of times. The V and J genes are TRBV2 and TRBJ2-1, with 12 bases lining up with TRBD2. The CDR3 has 17 residues. The junction had 16 bases not matched to a gene; V was cut back by 6 bases and J by 10 bases. Germline CDR1 is SNHLY and CDR2 is FYNNEI. CDR3 sequence (DNA): TGTGCCAGCAGACCAAAGACTAGCGGGAGTCTCGGTAGGGAGCAGTTCTTC. Amino acid sequence: CASRPKTSGSLGREQFF.

V is TRBV28 and J is TRBJ2-1; no definite D call. V dropped 5 bases and J dropped 4 bases, with 9 bases sitting between them. The CDR3 length is 13 residues. CDR1 is MDHEN, CDR2 SYDVKM, per germline. The CDR3 spells CASSPALYNEQFF. As DNA, the CDR3 is TGTGCCAGCAGTCCCGCGCTGTACAATGAGCAGTTCTTC.